This T cell receptor beta chain was captured by sequencing in a study of T cell repertoires in ileal Crohn's disease. Across the whole study: Median disease duration was about 8.5 years; 35% smoked at surgery. Biopsies at the proximal margin of the resected specimen form MI samples.

Assay: immunoSEQ multiplex PCR; the TCRdb copy retains only in-frame clones and omits some. The sample holds around 7,000 clones; around 78% are singletons and the top ten take roughly 32%. Notes on the study in general: Every patient over 26.8% clonality showed endoscopic recurrence.

The time point denotes: proximal margin of the surgical specimen (macroscopically non-inflamed). Adults with ileal or ileocolonic Crohn's disease and an indication for resection were eligible. This clone has a handful of counts. Its target is unknown. This sequence originates from an adult with Crohn's disease. The sequenced sample was ileal tissue.

The CDR3 reads CASSQDLGEGENTEAFF. DNA for the CDR3: TGCGCCAGCAGCCAAGATCTGGGGGAGGGGGAGAACACTGAAGCTTTCTTT. The V gene is TRBV4-1, the J gene TRBJ1-1; tentatively, D is TRBD1 (6 bases). Trimming took off 0 bases at V and 1 base at J, with 15 bases between the two ends. The CDR3 runs 17 residues. The germline V gene encodes CDR1 MGHRA and CDR2 YSYEKL.